The source of this T cell receptor (beta chain) is a study of T cells in localized non-small cell lung cancer. Clones were sequenced by immunoSEQ multiplex PCR, and TCRdb holds only the in-frame ones, with some missing. The data hold 25,000 to 30,000 clones, with 80% to 85% observed a single time. About this clone: Its antigen is as yet unknown. One junction end does not reproduce the germline sequence, and a read error may be involved. The sample contains more than one DNA sequence encoding this CDR3.

CDR1 and CDR2 from the germline V gene are ENHRY and SYGVKD. The CDR3 has 19 residues. Study-wide results and caveats: Higher T cell density in the blood was associated with longer overall survival, whereas higher adjacent-lung clonality associated with shorter survival.

The genes are TRBV10-3 and TRBJ2-5; D ambiguous. This clonotype was obtained from a man between 40 and 69 years old with stage III lung adenocarcinoma. The sequencing used peripheral blood mononuclear cells, collected before any cancer treatment. The CDR3 region is CAISDFHSEALSIVETQYF. Written as DNA, the CDR3 is TGTGCCATCAGTGATTTCCACAGCGAAGCCCTATCGATTGTGGAGACTCAGTACTTC.